Presented here are 3 T cell receptor beta chains from one specimen sequenced in a study of low-dose radiotherapy and immunotherapy resistance in tumors. cDNA synthesis used a TRAV/TRBV-specific primer set for both chains. With a V-primer adapter and a constant-region primer, TCRs were amplified for about 22 PCR cycles. Using its own MiXCR run on the reads, TCRdb lists one record per CDR3 protein. The sample lists 60,000 to 75,000 distinct CDR3 sequences; about 25% were seen once. Time point noted: before trial treatment. The sequencing used PBMCs, collected before treatment. The receptors here all came from a male donor with rectosigmoid adenocarcinoma.

The sample holds a few counts of this clonotype. A clone one base away is much larger, so this may be a read error. The chain couples TRBV28 to TRBJ2-7, with D possibly being TRBD1 (6 bases). Germline V CDR1 and CDR2: MDHEN, SYDVKM. The CDR3 loop spans 12 amino acids. V lost 7 bases to trimming and J lost 6 bases, with 13 bases between them. DNA for the CDR3: TGTGCCAGCACCCCCAGGGGAAGCGAGCAGTACTTC. Translated: CASTPRGSEQYF.

This clonotype was detected ten times or more. The CDR3 DNA sequence: TGTGCCAGCAGCCCAGGGGGAGAGACCCAGTACTTC. Translated, it gives CASSPGGETQYF. This sequence joins TRBV3-1 and TRBJ2-5, with 7 nucleotides matching TRBD1. Germline V gene sequence: CDR1 LGHDT, CDR2 YNNKEL (reference sequence). This CDR3 has 12 residues. J gave up 4 bases and V 4 bases, and 0 bases lay outside the gene matches.

V and J are TRBV12-5 and TRBJ2-1; the match to TRBD1 covers 7 bases. Germline V CDR1 and CDR2: LGHNT, FRNRAP. J was trimmed by 5 bases and V by 6 bases; bases with no gene match: 7. This CDR3 spans 14 amino acids. CDR3 sequence (DNA): TGTGCTAGTGGCCTAAAAACAGGGGACAATGAGCAGTTCTTC. Translated: CASGLKTGDNEQFF.